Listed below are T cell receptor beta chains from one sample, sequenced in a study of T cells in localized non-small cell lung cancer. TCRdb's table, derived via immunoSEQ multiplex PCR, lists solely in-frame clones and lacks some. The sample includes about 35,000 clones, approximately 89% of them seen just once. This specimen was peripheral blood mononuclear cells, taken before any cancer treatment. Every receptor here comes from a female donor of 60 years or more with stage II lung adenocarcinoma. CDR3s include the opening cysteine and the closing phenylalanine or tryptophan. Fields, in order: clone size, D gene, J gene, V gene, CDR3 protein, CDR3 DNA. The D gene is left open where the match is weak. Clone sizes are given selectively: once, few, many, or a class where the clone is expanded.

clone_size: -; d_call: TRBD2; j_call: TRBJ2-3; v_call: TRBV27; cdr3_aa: CASSFLNGGGTPRTDTQYF; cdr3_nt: TGTGCCAGCAGTTTTCTTAACGGGGGGGGGACTCCCCGCACAGATACGCAGTATTTT
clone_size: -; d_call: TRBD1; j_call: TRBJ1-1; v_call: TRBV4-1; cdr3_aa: CASSQAITGATEAFF; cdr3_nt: TGCGCCAGCAGCCAAGCCATAACAGGGGCAACTGAAGCTTTCTTT
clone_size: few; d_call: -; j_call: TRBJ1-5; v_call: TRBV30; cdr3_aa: CAWSVNLQPQHF; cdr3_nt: TGTGCCTGGAGTGTAAACTTGCAGCCCCAGCATTTT
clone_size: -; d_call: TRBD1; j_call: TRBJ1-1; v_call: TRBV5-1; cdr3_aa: CASSYSLGQATNTEAFF; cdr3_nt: TGCGCCAGCAGCTACAGCCTAGGACAGGCGACGAACACTGAAGCTTTCTTT
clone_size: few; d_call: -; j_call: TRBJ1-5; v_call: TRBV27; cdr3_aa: CASSLTSNQPQHF; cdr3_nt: TGTGCCAGCAGTTTAACTAGCAATCAGCCCCAGCATTTT
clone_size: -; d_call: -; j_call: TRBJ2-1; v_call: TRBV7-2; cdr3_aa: CASSRRLKSYNEQFF; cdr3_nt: TGTGCCAGCAGCCGACGACTTAAGTCCTACAATGAGCAGTTCTTC
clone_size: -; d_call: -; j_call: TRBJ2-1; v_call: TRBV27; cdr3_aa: CASTSYQGNNEQFF; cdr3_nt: TGTGCCAGCACCTCTTATCAGGGTAACAATGAGCAGTTCTTC
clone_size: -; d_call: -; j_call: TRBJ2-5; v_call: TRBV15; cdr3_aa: CATGRETQYF; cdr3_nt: TGTGCCACCGGGAGGGAGACCCAGTACTTC
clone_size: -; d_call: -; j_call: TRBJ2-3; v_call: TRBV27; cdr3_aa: CASSPTLNPEYSDTQYF; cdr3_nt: TGTGCCAGCAGTCCTACCCTCAACCCGGAGTATTCAGATACGCAGTATTTT
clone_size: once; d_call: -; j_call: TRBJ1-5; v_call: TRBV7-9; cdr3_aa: CASSLDILEPQHF; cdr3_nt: TGTGCCAGCAGCTTAGACATTTTAGAGCCCCAGCATTTT